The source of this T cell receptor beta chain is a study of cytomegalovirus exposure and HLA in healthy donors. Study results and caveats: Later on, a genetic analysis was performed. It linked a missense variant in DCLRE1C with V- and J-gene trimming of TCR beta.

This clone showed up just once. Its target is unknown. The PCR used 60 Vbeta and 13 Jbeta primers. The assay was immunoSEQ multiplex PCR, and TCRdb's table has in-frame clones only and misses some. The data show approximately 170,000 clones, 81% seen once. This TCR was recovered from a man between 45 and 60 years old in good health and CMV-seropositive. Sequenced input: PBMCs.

The DNA of the CDR3 is TGTGCCAGCAGCCGGGGACAAGCATATGGCTACACCTTC. Translation gives CASSRGQAYGYTF. J is TRBJ1-2 and V is TRBV7-9, with D possibly being TRBD1 (6 bases). Germline V CDR1 and CDR2: SEHNR, FQNEAQ (reference sequence). The CDR3 is 13 residues long. Trimming took 5 bases from V and 5 from J, leaving 12 bases between them.